This T cell receptor (beta chain) originates from a study of cytomegalovirus exposure and HLA in healthy donors. CDR1 is MNHNS, CDR2 SASEGT, per germline. With 5 bases clipped from V and 9 bases from J, the junction kept 10 bases outside the gene matches. This CDR3 has 15 amino acids. It was with 60 Vbeta and 13 Jbeta primers that the PCR ran. TCRdb's table, derived via immunoSEQ multiplex PCR, lists solely in-frame clones and lacks some. The sample has around 200,000 clones, around 67% seen once; the top ten hold less than 4%. This clone was counted a few times. V gene TRBV6-1 combines with J gene TRBJ2-1; 10 nucleotides line up with TRBD2. This TCR came from a woman in her twenties or thirties in good health and CMV-seropositive. Sequencing used PBMCs. This chain's CDR3 is CASSPLAGESGEQFF. CDR3 nucleotides: TGTGCCAGCAGTCCCCTAGCGGGAGAGTCGGGTGAGCAGTTCTTC.